Below, one T cell receptor beta chain is given with its context. It has no known antigen specificity. Per-nucleotide qualities are absent, and no much larger clonotype sits a single base away. This specimen comes from a study of CD8+ T cells in alopecia areata (dated 2018 in TCRdb). Study-level background: The treated patients, all with moderate-to-severe alopecia areata, were enrolled in an open-label pilot trial of oral tofacitinib given at 5 to 10 mg twice daily. Tofacitinib was given for 6 to 18 months, followed by 6 months of follow-up off drug to assess delayed response and recurrence. The study used high-throughput TCRbeta sequencing to examine T cell clonal expansion in alopecia areata, in both the C3H/HeJ mouse model and human patients. Human TCRbeta sequencing covered scalp tissue and sorted CD4+ and CD8+ peripheral blood T cells from patchy and totalis/universalis alopecia areata patients and healthy controls. Biopsies were taken from tofacitinib-treated patients at baseline and at 4 and 24 weeks of treatment, and a later scalp biopsy was taken in several of the tofacitinib-treated patients. Clonality in the scalp was compared among normal scalp (n=4), patchy alopecia areata scalp (n=8), and alopecia totalis/universalis scalp (n=8). The RNA source kit depended on sample type: the PAXgene miRNA kit for fixed scalp, the miRNeasy kit for PBMCs, and the RNeasy kit for mouse skin. TCRbeta CDR3 regions were amplified by immunoSEQ multiplex PCR with 35 Vbeta forward and 13 Jbeta reverse primers.

The full study reports these points: Lesional scalp, especially in alopecia totalis/universalis, showed higher clonality and more expanded CD8+ clones than normal scalp, suggesting antigenic drive. Shared TCR sequences between patients were less evident than in mice, which may be partly attributable to HLA diversity in the patient population. Resident alphabeta T cells in normal human skin are also sequenced, complicating scalp TCR repertoire analysis, unlike mouse skin dominated by gammadelta T cells.

Taken with the paper, the label for time point translates to: baseline before oral tofacitinib. Lesional scalp punch biopsies and peripheral blood were collected from alopecia areata patients. After PBMCs were isolated by density centrifugation and stained for CD3, CD4 and CD8, a FACSAria was used to sort CD4+ and CD8+ T cells. Between the V and J ends, shortened by 2 bases and 6 bases respectively, the junction contains 7 bases. Measured from the cysteine to the phenylalanine, the CDR3 is 12 residues long. The retained sequence is limited to the CDR3, 36 bases, with the frame set at the first base. CDR1 and CDR2, per the germline V gene, are SQVTM and ANQGSEA. Preparation of the library involved the immunoSEQ multiplex PCR assay. RNA was extracted from all samples and reverse transcribed into cDNA as template for TCR sequencing. SuperScript III was used to make first-strand cDNA, primed with a 2:1 mix of oligo-dT and random hexamers. A synthetic immune receptor repertoire was used to measure amplification bias, and any remaining bias was corrected computationally. Regarding the original processing steps: Raw reads were preprocessed to remove errors, and CDR3 was defined by IMGT conventions from the conserved cysteine to phenylalanine. To get clonality, Shannon entropy was normalized by log2 of the number of productive unique TCRs and the result was subtracted from 1. Whether each scalp clone was CD4 or CD8 was inferred by checking scalp TCRbeta sequences against the CD4 and CD8 repertoires from sorted blood. TCRdb retrieved this table from immuneACCESS and kept in-frame rearrangements only. Not all clones are present; in checked studies, unresolved V genes account for under half, and no reason is known for the remainder. D and trimming come from the DNA, and the V and J calls and clone size come from that table. The sample profile shows around 61,000 clones; around half of them were found once. Of the sample, 17% is held by the ten largest clones.

The specimen was CD8+ T cells sorted from blood, collected at week 0. The V and J genes are TRBV29-1 and TRBJ1-4; the D gene assignment is ambiguous. This clonotype was obtained from a human donor with alopecia areata. The nucleotides are TGCAGCGTTGAAACAGACTATGAAAAACTGTTTTTT. Its translation is CSVETDYEKLFF. The CDR3, completed at both ends by the reference TRBV29-1 and TRBJ1-4 genes, gives the full variable domain SAVISQKPSRDICQRGTSLTIQCQVDSQVTMMFWYRQQPGQSLTLIATANQGSEATYESGFVIDKFPISRPNLTFSTLTVSNMSPEDSSIYLCSVETDYEKLFFGSGTQLSVL.